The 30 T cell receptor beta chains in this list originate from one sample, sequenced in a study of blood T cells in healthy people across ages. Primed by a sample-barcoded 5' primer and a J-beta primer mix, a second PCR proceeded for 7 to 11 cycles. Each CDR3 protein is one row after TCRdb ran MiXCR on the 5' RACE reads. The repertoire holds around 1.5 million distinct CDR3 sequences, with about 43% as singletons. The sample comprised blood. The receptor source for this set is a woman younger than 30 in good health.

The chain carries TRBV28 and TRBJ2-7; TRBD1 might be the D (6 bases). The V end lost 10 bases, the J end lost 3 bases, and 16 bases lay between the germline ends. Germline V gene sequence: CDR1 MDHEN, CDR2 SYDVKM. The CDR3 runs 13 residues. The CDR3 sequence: CATAQGTSYEQYF. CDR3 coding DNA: TGTGCCACAGCACAGGGTACAAGCTACGAGCAGTACTTC.

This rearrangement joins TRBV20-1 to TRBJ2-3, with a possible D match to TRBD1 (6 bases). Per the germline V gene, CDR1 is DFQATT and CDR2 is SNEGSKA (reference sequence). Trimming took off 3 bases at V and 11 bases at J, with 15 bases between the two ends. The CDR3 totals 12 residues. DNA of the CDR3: TGCAGTGCTAGTGAAGGACAGACGGTGCAGTATTTT. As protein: CSASEGQTVQYF.

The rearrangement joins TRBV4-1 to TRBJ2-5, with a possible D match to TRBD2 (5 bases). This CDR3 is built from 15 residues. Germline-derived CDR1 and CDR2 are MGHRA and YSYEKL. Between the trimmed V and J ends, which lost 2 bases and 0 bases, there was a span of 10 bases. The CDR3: CASSQRGTNQETQYF. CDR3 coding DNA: TGCGCCAGCAGCCAACGGGGTACCAACCAAGAGACCCAGTACTTC.

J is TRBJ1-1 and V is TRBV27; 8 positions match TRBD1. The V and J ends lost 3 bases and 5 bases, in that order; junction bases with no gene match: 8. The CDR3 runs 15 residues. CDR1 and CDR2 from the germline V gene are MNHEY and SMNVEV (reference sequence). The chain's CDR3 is CASSFRGPFRTEAFF. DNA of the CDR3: TGTGCCAGCAGTTTCAGGGGGCCATTCCGAACTGAAGCTTTCTTT.

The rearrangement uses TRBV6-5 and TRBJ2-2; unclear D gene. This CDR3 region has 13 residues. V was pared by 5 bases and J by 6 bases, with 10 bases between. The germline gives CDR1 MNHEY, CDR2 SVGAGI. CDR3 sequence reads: CASSRGEAGELFF. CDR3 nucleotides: TGTGCCAGCAGTCGAGGCGAGGCCGGGGAGCTGTTTTTT.

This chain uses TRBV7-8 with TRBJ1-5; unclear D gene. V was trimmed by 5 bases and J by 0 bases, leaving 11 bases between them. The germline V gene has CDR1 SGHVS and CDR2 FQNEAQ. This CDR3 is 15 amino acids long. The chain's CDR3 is CASSPRLSSNQPQHF. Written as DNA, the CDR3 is TGTGCCAGCAGCCCGCGACTCAGTAGCAATCAGCCCCAGCATTTT.

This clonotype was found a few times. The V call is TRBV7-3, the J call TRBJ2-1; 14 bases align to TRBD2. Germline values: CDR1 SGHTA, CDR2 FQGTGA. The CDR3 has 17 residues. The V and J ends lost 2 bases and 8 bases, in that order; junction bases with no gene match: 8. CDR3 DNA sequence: TGTGCCAGCAGCTTAGCCGTGACTAGCGGGGGGGCTCATGAGCAGTTCTTC. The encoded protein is CASSLAVTSGGAHEQFF.

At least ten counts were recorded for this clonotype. The CDR3 nucleotides are TGTGCCATCAGTGAGGGGCACCTCTTAGAGACCCAGTACTTC. It specifies CAISEGHLLETQYF. The chain employs TRBV10-3 and TRBJ2-5; D remains ambiguous. Germline V gene data show CDR1 as ENHRY and CDR2 as SYGVKD. CDR3 size: 14 residues. The V gene lost 2 bases and the J gene lost 4 bases, with 11 bases spanning the gap.

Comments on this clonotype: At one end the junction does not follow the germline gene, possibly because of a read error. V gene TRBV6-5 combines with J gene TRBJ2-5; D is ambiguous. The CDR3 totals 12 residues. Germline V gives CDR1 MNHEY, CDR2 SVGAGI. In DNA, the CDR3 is TGTGCCAGGTTGTGGCGACAAGAGGCCCAGTACTTC. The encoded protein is CARLWRQEAQYF.

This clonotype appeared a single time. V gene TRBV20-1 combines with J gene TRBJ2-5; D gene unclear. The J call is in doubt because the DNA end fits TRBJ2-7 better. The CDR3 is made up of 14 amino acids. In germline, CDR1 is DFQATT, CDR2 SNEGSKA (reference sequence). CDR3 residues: CSARNPTISVEQYF. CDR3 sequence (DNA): TGCAGTGCAAGGAACCCAACAATTTCAGTCGAGCAGTACTTC.

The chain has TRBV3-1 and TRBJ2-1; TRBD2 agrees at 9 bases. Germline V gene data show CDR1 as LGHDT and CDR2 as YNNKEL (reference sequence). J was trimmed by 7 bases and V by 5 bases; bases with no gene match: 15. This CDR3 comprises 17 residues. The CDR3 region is CASSAAEAGGRKNEQFF. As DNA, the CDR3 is TGTGCCAGCAGCGCCGCTGAAGCGGGGGGCCGGAAAAATGAGCAGTTCTTC.

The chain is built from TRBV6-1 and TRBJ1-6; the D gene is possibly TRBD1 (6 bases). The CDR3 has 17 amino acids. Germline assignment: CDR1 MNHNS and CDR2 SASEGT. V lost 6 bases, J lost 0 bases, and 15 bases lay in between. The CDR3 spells CASREGHKLSYNSPLHF. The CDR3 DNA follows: TGTGCCAGCAGGGAGGGACACAAACTCTCCTATAATTCACCCCTCCACTTT.

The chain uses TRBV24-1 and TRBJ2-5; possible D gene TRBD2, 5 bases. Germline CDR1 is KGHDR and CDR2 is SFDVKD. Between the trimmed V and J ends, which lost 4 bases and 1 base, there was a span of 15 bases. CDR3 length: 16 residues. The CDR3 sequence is CATSDPRGVSQETQYF. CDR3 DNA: TGTGCCACCAGTGACCCCCGGGGAGTGAGCCAAGAGACCCAGTACTTC.

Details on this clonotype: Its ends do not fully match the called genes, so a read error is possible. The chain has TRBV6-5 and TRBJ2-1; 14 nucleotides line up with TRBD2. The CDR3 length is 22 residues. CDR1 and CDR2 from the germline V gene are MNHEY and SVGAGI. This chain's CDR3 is CASSYPKGGLAGEGRSYNVQFF. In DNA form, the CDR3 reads TGTGCCAGCAGCTACCCGAAAGGGGGACTAGCGGGAGAGGGGAGGTCCTACAATGTGCAGTTCTTC.

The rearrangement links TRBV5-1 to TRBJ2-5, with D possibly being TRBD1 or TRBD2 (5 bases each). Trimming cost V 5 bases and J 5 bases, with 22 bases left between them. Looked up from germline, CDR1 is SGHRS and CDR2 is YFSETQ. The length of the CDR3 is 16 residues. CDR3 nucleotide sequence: TGCGCCAGCAGGGGAAAACAAGTTCAGGGAGTGGAGACCCAGTACTTC. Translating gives CASRGKQVQGVETQYF.

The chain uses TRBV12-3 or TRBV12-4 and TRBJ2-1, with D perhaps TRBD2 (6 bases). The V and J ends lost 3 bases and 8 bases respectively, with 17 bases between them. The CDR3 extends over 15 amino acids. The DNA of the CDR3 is TGTGCCAGCAGTTTCCCGGGAGAGGGAGTGGATGAGCAGTTCTTC. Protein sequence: CASSFPGEGVDEQFF.

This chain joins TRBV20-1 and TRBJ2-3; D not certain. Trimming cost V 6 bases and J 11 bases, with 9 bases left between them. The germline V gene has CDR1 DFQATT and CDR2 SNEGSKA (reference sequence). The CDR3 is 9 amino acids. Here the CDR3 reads CSAPEKQYF. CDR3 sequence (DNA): TGCAGTGCCCCTGAGAAGCAGTATTTT.

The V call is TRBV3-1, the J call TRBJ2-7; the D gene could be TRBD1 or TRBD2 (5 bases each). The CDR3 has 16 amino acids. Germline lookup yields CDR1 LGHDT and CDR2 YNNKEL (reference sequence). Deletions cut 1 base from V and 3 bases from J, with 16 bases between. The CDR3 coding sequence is TGTGCCAGCAGCCAAGGCACCGGGACGACCAACTACGAGCAGTACTTC. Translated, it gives CASSQGTGTTNYEQYF.

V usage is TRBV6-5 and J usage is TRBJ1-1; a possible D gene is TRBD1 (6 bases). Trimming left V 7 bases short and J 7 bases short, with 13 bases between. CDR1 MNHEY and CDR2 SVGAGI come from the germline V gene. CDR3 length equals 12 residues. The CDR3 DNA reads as TGTGCCAGCACTAGGGGGGGCTTTGAAGCTTTCTTT. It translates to CASTRGGFEAFF.

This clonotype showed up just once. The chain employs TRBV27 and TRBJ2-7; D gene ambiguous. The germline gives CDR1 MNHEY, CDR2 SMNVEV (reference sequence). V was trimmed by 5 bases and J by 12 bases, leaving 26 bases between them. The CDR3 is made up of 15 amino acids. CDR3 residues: CASSALLIDSPRRYF. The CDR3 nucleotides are TGTGCCAGCAGTGCCCTTTTAATCGATTCACCAAGGCGGTACTTC.

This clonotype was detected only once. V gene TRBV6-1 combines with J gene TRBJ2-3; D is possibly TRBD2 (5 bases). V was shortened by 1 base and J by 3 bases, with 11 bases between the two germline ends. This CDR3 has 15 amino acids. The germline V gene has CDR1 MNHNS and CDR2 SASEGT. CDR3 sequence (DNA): TGTGCCAGCAGTGAAGGACCAGCGGAAACAGATACGCAGTATTTT. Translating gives CASSEGPAETDTQYF.

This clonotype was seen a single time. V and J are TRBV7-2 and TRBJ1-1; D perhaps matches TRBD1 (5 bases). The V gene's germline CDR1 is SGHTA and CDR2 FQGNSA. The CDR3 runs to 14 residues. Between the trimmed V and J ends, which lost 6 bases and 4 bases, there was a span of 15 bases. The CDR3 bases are TGTGCCAGCAGGGCCGGGGGGAAGGGCACTGAAGCTTTCTTT. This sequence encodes CASRAGGKGTEAFF.

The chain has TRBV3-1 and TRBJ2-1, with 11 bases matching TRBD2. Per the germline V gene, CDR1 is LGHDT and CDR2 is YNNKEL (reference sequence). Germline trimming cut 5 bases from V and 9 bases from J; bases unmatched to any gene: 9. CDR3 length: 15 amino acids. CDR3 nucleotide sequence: TGTGCCAGCAGCGCACTAGCGGGGGCCAGCGGTGAGCAGTTCTTC. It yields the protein CASSALAGASGEQFF.

CDR3 DNA sequence: TGTGCCAGCAGCTTAGCGTCACTAGCGGATACGCAGTATTTT. Translating gives CASSLASLADTQYF. The gene calls are TRBV7-6 and TRBJ2-3, with TRBD2 matching 7 bases. Trimming at V came to 0 bases and at J to 6 bases, leaving 3 bases not matched to a gene. The CDR3 is made up of 14 amino acids. Per germline, CDR1 SGHVS and CDR2 FNYEAQ.

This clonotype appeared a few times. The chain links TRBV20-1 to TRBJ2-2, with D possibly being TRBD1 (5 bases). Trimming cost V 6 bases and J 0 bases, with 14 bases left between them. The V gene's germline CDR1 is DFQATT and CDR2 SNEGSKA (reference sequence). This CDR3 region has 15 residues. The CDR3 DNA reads TGCAGTGCCACCTTTCCAGGGTCGAACACCGGGGAGCTGTTTTTT. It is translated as CSATFPGSNTGELFF.

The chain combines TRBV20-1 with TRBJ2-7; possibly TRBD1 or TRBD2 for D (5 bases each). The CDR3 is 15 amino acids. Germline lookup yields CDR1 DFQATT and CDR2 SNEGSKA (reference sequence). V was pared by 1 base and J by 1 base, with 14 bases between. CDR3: CSARGGELDSYEQYF. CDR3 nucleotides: TGCAGTGCTAGAGGAGGGGAGCTCGATTCCTACGAGCAGTACTTC.

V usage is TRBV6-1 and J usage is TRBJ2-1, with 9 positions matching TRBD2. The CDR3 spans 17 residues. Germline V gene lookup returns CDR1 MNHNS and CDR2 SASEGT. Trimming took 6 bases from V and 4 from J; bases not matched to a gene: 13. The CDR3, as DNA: TGTGCCAGCAGATGGGTGTCTAGCGGGACCCTTTACAATGAGCAGTTCTTC. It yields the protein CASRWVSSGTLYNEQFF.

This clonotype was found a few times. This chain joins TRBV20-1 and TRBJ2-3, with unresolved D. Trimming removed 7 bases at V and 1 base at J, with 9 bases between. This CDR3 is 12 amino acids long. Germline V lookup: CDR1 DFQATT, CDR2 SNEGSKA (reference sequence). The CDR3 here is CSGTQGTDTQYF. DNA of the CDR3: TGCAGTGGTACCCAAGGCACAGATACGCAGTATTTT.

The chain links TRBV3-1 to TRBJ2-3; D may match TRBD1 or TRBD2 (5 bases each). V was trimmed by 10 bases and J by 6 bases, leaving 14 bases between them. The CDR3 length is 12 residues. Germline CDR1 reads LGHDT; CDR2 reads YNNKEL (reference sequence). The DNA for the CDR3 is TGTGCCACCGGTGGGGGAGTTGATACGCAGTATTTT. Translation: CATGGGVDTQYF.

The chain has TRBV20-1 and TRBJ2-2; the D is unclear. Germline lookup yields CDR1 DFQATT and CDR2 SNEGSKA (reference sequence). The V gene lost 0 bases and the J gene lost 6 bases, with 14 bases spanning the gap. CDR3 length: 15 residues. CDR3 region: CSARDSSSPAGELFF. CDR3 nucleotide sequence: TGCAGTGCTAGAGATAGCTCCAGTCCAGCCGGGGAGCTGTTTTTT.